This T cell receptor (beta chain) originates from a study of CD4 and CD8 cells across lung adenocarcinoma regions. The CDR3 is 13 residues long. CDR1 is SQVTM, CDR2 ANQGSEA, per germline. Deletions cut 3 bases from V and 0 bases from J, with 6 bases between. Each CDR3 protein is one row after TCRdb ran MiXCR on the PCR reads. The profile shows over 9,500 distinct CDR3 sequences, roughly 60% of them singletons. The patients had localized lung adenocarcinoma, a non-small cell subtype. The gene calls are TRBV29-1 and TRBJ2-1; D remains ambiguous. Sequenced sample: CD8+ T cells from the margin of a lung tumor. The receptor comes from a female donor with lung adenocarcinoma. The CD4 and CD8 labels of this study may be unreliable. CDR3 coding DNA: TGCAGCGTTGATTCGAGCTCCTACAATGAGCAGTTCTTC. Residues: CSVDSSSYNEQFF.